The rows below give T cell receptor beta chains drawn from one sample of a study of blood T cell repertoires in COVID-19. The data were produced by immunoSEQ multiplex PCR, yet TCRdb's version contains in-frame clones alone and is incomplete. Of 210,000 or so clones listed, 87% are singletons. Sequenced sample: PBMCs or T cells enriched from blood (not recorded which). These TCRs come from a young man who had recovered from COVID-19. The CDR3 runs from the conserved cysteine through the conserved F or W.

v_call	j_call	cdr3_aa
TRBV27	TRBJ1-2	CASWGGSGYTF
TRBV7-9	TRBJ1-1	CASSPRQGENTEAFF
TRBV10-3	TRBJ2-1	CAISGGKSSYNEQFF
TRBV10-3	TRBJ1-3	CAISDLGQGGSGNTIYF
TRBV6-1	TRBJ2-7	CASSDLRLPIYEQYF
TRBV7-2	TRBJ2-7	CASSLVHYEQYF
TRBV6-1	TRBJ1-2	CASSEVGQWGYGYTF
TRBV6-2/TRBV6-3	TRBJ1-1	CASSLVRGTEAFF
TRBV4-1	TRBJ2-1	CASSWTSGSDNEQFF
TRBV4-1	TRBJ1-2	CASSPGWGGHGYTF
TRBV21-1	TRBJ2-7	CASSGRGGKYEQYF
TRBV5-5	TRBJ1-1	CASSFFDIPEAFF
TRBV30	TRBJ1-3	CALGGRETSGNTIYF
TRBV6-5	TRBJ1-3	CASSYSVYSGNTIYF
TRBV7-9	TRBJ1-4	CASSSFKGLYEKLFF
TRBV25-1	TRBJ2-1	CASSRRLAGGRNEQFF
TRBV27	TRBJ2-1	CASSAGVEQFF
TRBV29-1	TRBJ1-2	CSVEDLEGTGGYTF
TRBV7-8	TRBJ2-3	CASSLSTSGSGDTQYF
TRBV2	TRBJ1-2	CASSEAGTDYGYTF
TRBV11-2	TRBJ2-1	CASSSRAGVFNEQFF
TRBV18	TRBJ1-4	CASSPPPGGEKLFF
TRBV9	TRBJ2-7	CASSDQAGSSYEQYF
TRBV18	TRBJ2-7	CASSRTSGSREQYF
TRBV6-5	TRBJ1-1	CASSPQGIPEAFF
TRBV27	TRBJ2-7	CASSLNRGYEQYF
TRBV3-1/TRBV3-2	TRBJ2-5	CASSAQQETQYF
TRBV11-1	TRBJ2-3	CASSFRGQSDTQYF
TRBV6-6	TRBJ1-1	CASSSPGDIGTEAFF
TRBV4-3	TRBJ1-2	CASSQVGSGYTF
TRBV27	TRBJ2-7	CASSRPGQGPYEQYF
TRBV5-4	TRBJ1-2	CASSFTGDYGYTF
TRBV7-9	TRBJ2-7	CASSHTSGRTTYEQYF
TRBV9	TRBJ1-2	CASSVGGGAGYGYTF
TRBV28	TRBJ1-2	CASRITGTGYKQNGYTF
TRBV20-1	TRBJ2-3	CSASDTLAALGTDTQYF
TRBV9	TRBJ2-7	CASSVFPGLGHYEQYF
TRBV4-2	TRBJ2-1	CASGELAGWYNEQFF
TRBV3-1/TRBV3-2	TRBJ2-2	CASSQDWGSSRGNTGELFF
TRBV6-4	TRBJ2-3	CASSDSGLAGGPDTQYF
TRBV28	TRBJ2-3	CASSSGTSLRDTQYF
TRBV10-3	TRBJ1-5	CAISETGTGGSYQPQHF
TRBV9	TRBJ1-4	CASSVEGATNEKLFF
TRBV5-1	TRBJ1-6	CASSTGQGISFGSPLHF
TRBV24-1	TRBJ2-7	CATSGGPRGEQYF
TRBV9	TRBJ2-3	CASRAGSTDTQYF
TRBV7-8	TRBJ2-7	CASSSPEQAFSYEQYF
TRBV28	TRBJ1-1	CASSLVLTEAFF
TRBV7-8	TRBJ2-7	CASSLGNTGDEQYF
TRBV12-5	TRBJ1-5	CASGSDYQPQHF
TRBV10-3	TRBJ1-1	CAIKGDMNTEAFF
TRBV19	TRBJ1-5	CASSIGGQHTQPQHF
TRBV24-1	TRBJ2-7	CATSDPKTGVYEQYF
TRBV4-3	TRBJ2-1	CASSLVGRGIHNEQFF